Shown below are 9 T cell receptor beta chains from a single sample sequenced in a study of blood T cells in healthy people across ages. Sample-barcoded 5' priming and a J-beta primer mix drove a second PCR of roughly 6 to 12 cycles. TCRdb passed the 5' RACE reads through MiXCR, listing each CDR3 protein once. The table has around 1,800,000 distinct CDR3 sequences, 30% to 40% seen once. Sequenced: blood. All receptors derive from a human donor in good health.

The chain carries TRBV12-3 or TRBV12-4 and TRBJ1-5; D uncertain. The CDR3 sequence is 15 residues long. The germline V and J ends were trimmed by 3 bases and 3 bases, with 12 bases remaining between them. The DNA for the CDR3 is TGTGCCAGCAGTTTCTCGGGCAGTCTCAATCAGCCCCAGCATTTT. It encodes CASSFSGSLNQPQHF.

The table lists this clonotype with a few counts. The gene calls are TRBV4-1 and TRBJ1-2; the match to TRBD1 covers 10 bases. The CDR3 covers 19 residues. With 2 bases clipped from V and 0 bases from J, the junction kept 12 bases outside the gene matches. Germline V gene data show CDR1 as MGHRA and CDR2 as YSYEKL. The CDR3 sequence: CASSQPTAGQGSSNYGYTF. The CDR3 nucleotides are TGCGCCAGCAGCCAACCTACCGCGGGACAGGGGAGCTCTAACTATGGCTACACCTTC.

The chain carries TRBV12-3 or TRBV12-4 and TRBJ1-2; 9 nucleotides line up with TRBD1. V was clipped by 6 bases and J by 4 bases; unmatched bases: 6. There are 14 residues in the CDR3. In DNA, the CDR3 is TGTGCCAGCAGGAGGACAGGGGATGCCTATGGCTACACCTTC. Residues: CASRRTGDAYGYTF.

Comment on this clonotype: The junction departs from germline at one end; a sequencing error may be responsible. CDR3 nucleotides: TGTGCCAGCAGTCAGACACCTATGAACATTGAAGCTTTCTTT. Residues: CASSQTPMNIEAFF. The chain employs TRBV28 and TRBJ1-1; D is unresolved. Germline loops: CDR1 MDHEN, CDR2 SYDVKM. The CDR3 contains 14 residues.

The rearrangement links TRBV9 to TRBJ2-1, with 9 bases identical to TRBD2. CDR3 length: 16 residues. CDR1 and CDR2 (germline): SGDLS, YYNGEE. The V segment lost 4 bases and the J segment 6 bases; nucleotides outside the gene matches: 11. The CDR3 sequence is CASSPRNSGGSNEQFF. The CDR3 region has the DNA TGTGCCAGCAGCCCCCGGAATAGCGGGGGTTCCAATGAGCAGTTCTTC.

The CDR3 protein is CSATGGGDPNQPQHF. Here the CDR3 DNA reads TGCAGTGCTACTGGGGGGGGCGATCCCAATCAGCCCCAGCATTTT. The gene calls are TRBV20-1 and TRBJ1-5; TRBD1 might be the D (6 bases). V was clipped by 4 bases and J by 3 bases, with 16 bases between them. CDR3 length: 15 amino acids. Germline assignment: CDR1 DFQATT and CDR2 SNEGSKA (reference sequence).

The chain links TRBV20-1 to TRBJ2-3; TRBD1 or TRBD2 may be the D gene (5 bases each). Germline V gene data show CDR1 as DFQATT and CDR2 as SNEGSKA (reference sequence). CDR3 size: 14 residues. V was cut by 3 bases and J by 2 bases, with 12 bases left in between. CDR3 coding DNA: TGCAGTGCTAGGGGGGACCACGTCACAGATACGCAGTATTTT. Its translation is CSARGDHVTDTQYF.

This clonotype has only a few counts. The chain uses TRBV6-2 or TRBV6-3 and TRBJ2-1; D is unclear. Trimming took 7 bases from V and 1 from J, leaving 11 bases between them. The CDR3 has 14 residues. CDR1 is MNHEY, CDR2 SVGEGT, per germline. The CDR3: CASISPGSYNEQFF. The DNA for the CDR3 is TGTGCCAGCATTAGTCCGGGTTCCTACAATGAGCAGTTCTTC.

The V gene is TRBV3-1, the J gene TRBJ2-1; perhaps TRBD2 as D (5 bases). Germline V CDR1 and CDR2: LGHDT, YNNKEL (reference sequence). V was trimmed by 0 bases and J by 0 bases, leaving 9 bases between them. The CDR3 consists of 16 residues. The CDR3 loop reads CASSQDGVSSYNEQFF. The CDR3 coding sequence is TGTGCCAGCAGCCAAGACGGGGTAAGCTCCTACAATGAGCAGTTCTTC.